Given below is one TCR beta chain in context. Profiling relied on immunoSEQ multiplex PCR, and the TCRdb table lists in-frame clones only, not all of them. The sample has 210,000 or so clones; around four fifths are singletons. The entry originates in a study of blood T cell repertoires in COVID-19. Germline V CDR1 and CDR2: MNHEY, SMNVEV (reference sequence). This CDR3 is 15 amino acids long. V shed 5 bases and J 1 base; nucleotides not matched to a gene: 4. Sequencing input: peripheral blood. The receptor was derived from a man aged 50 to 59 with active or convalescent COVID-19. The chain combines TRBV27 with TRBJ2-7; TRBD2 agrees at 11 bases. The CDR3, as DNA: TGTGCCAGCAGTCCCGGGACTAGCGGTTCCTACGAGCAGTACTTC. Protein sequence: CASSPGTSGSYEQYF.